Presented here are 22 T cell receptor beta chains from one specimen sequenced in a study of blood T cell repertoires in COVID-19. Assay used: immunoSEQ multiplex PCR; TCRdb lists only in-frame clones, some missing. This table holds 90,000 to 140,000 clones, less than 90% found once. The sequenced material came from peripheral blood. The receptors come from a man aged 50 to 59 with acute or convalescent COVID-19.

The chain employs TRBV28 and TRBJ1-1; 10 nucleotides agree with TRBD1. Germline CDR1 MDHEN, CDR2 SYDVKM. CDR3 length: 15 residues. With 6 bases clipped from V and 5 bases from J, the junction kept 9 bases outside the gene matches. CDR3 coding DNA: TGTGCCAGCAGCACTGCGGGACAGGGGTGGACTGAAGCTTTCTTT. Amino acids: CASSTAGQGWTEAFF.

This clone was recorded once. The CDR3 spells CASHRDSSYEQYF. CDR3 in DNA: TGTGCCAGCCACCGGGACAGTTCCTACGAGCAGTACTTC. The chain links TRBV18 to TRBJ2-7; TRBD1 matches 7 bases. The CDR3 covers 13 residues. Germline V gene data show CDR1 as KGHSH and CDR2 as LQKENI. J gave up 1 base and V 8 bases, and 5 bases lay outside the gene matches.

The chain combines TRBV5-4 with TRBJ1-2, with 12 positions matching TRBD1. There are 15 residues in the CDR3. Germline lookup yields CDR1 SGHNT and CDR2 YYREEE (reference sequence). With V trimmed by 4 bases and J by 6 bases, 7 bases remained unmatched. Here the CDR3 reads CASSIGTGGADGYTF. The CDR3 DNA is TGTGCCAGCAGCATCGGGACAGGGGGCGCGGATGGCTACACCTTC.

In its sample, this clone was seen once. This chain connects TRBV4-2 to TRBJ1-2, with 7 bases matching TRBD1. The V segment lost 0 bases and the J segment 14 bases; nucleotides outside the gene matches: 6. Germline V gene sequence: CDR1 LGHNA, CDR2 YNFKEQ. The CDR3 length is 12 residues. CDR3 loop: CASSQDGAGGTF. DNA of the CDR3: TGTGCCAGCAGCCAAGATGGCGCAGGGGGAACCTTC.

The chain joins TRBV7-8 to TRBJ1-2; 7 bases fit TRBD1. Germline V gene data show CDR1 as SGHVS and CDR2 as FQNEAQ. This CDR3 has 15 residues. The V gene end was trimmed by 5 bases and the J gene end by 4 bases; junction bases not matched to a gene: 10. The CDR3 DNA reads as TGTGCCAGCAGCGGCAGTACAGGGGCCCTCTATGGCTACACCTTC. It is translated as CASSGSTGALYGYTF.

The chain links TRBV28 to TRBJ2-3, with D uncertain. Trimming left V 3 bases short and J 4 bases short, with 8 bases between. The CDR3 has 13 residues. Germline CDR1 reads MDHEN; CDR2 reads SYDVKM. This chain's CDR3 is CASSFSGADTQYF. CDR3 DNA sequence: TGTGCCAGCAGTTTTTCGGGTGCAGATACGCAGTATTTT.

V gene TRBV19 combines with J gene TRBJ1-1; D is possibly TRBD1 (6 bases). The CDR3 length is 14 residues. The V and J ends lost 5 bases and 4 bases respectively, with 14 bases between them. The germline CDR1 and CDR2 sequences are LNHDA and SQIVND (reference sequence). For the CDR3, the DNA is TGTGCCAGTAGTGGTTACAGGGTAGCCACTGAAGCTTTCTTT. Amino acids: CASSGYRVATEAFF.

The V and J genes are TRBV6-2 or TRBV6-3 and TRBJ2-7; 7 bases are shared with TRBD1. Germline CDR1 and CDR2: MNHEY and SVGEGT. J was trimmed by 6 bases and V by 6 bases; bases with no gene match: 8. This CDR3 comprises 13 residues. CDR3 region: CASSGQVRAEQYF. CDR3 sequence (DNA): TGTGCCAGCAGCGGACAGGTCCGTGCCGAGCAGTACTTC.

V and J are TRBV9 and TRBJ1-3; TRBD1 aligns across 7 bases. V lost 3 bases to trimming and J lost 0 bases; unmatched junction nucleotides: 6. Per germline, CDR1 SGDLS and CDR2 YYNGEE. CDR3 size: 16 residues. CDR3 residues: CASSGDSFSSGNTIYF. Written as DNA, the CDR3 is TGTGCCAGCAGCGGGGACAGTTTTAGCTCTGGAAACACCATATATTTT.

The chain has TRBV6-5 and TRBJ1-2, with D hard to call. This CDR3 contains 14 residues. CDR1 and CDR2 (germline): MNHEY, SVGAGI. Trimming pared 0 bases from V and 5 bases from J, leaving 10 bases between. The CDR3 reads CASSYSGRLYGYTF. CDR3 coding DNA: TGTGCCAGCAGTTACTCGGGCCGCCTTTATGGCTACACCTTC.

The V call is TRBV6-5, the J call TRBJ2-5; TRBD1 is a possible D gene (5 bases). The germline gives CDR1 MNHEY, CDR2 SVGAGI. The CDR3 covers 11 residues. Trimming removed 7 bases from V and 5 bases from J, with 8 bases in between. DNA for the CDR3: TGTGCCAGCACCCAGGGTGAGACCCAGTACTTC. Translated, it gives CASTQGETQYF.

This clone appeared a few times. The chain carries TRBV19 and TRBJ1-1; D unclear. The CDR3 covers 13 residues. The germline V gene has CDR1 LNHDA and CDR2 SQIVND (reference sequence). Trimming left V 1 base short and J 1 base short, with 4 bases between. The CDR3 DNA reads TGTGCCAGTAGTATAGGCAGGAACACTGAAGCTTTCTTT. Protein: CASSIGRNTEAFF.

V is TRBV10-2 and J is TRBJ2-3, with 8 bases matching TRBD2. Germline loops: CDR1 WSHSY, CDR2 SAAADI. The CDR3 loop spans 17 amino acids. Trimming took 2 bases from V and 6 from J; bases not matched to a gene: 13. The CDR3 bases are TGCGCCAGCAGTGAGCTCCCGAGGGGCGGGAGGACGGATACGCAGTATTTT. It codes for CASSELPRGGRTDTQYF.

V gene TRBV5-6 combines with J gene TRBJ2-5; 7 bases line up with TRBD1. Germline CDR1 and CDR2: SGHDT and YYEEEE. This CDR3 comprises 13 residues. The V segment lost 4 bases and the J segment 2 bases; nucleotides outside the gene matches: 2. The CDR3 DNA reads TGTGCCAGCAGCGACAGGGTACAAGAGACCCAGTACTTC. Residues: CASSDRVQETQYF.

This chain connects TRBV18 to TRBJ1-1; 7 nucleotides agree with TRBD1. Germline-derived CDR1 and CDR2 are KGHSH and LQKENI. J was trimmed by 0 bases and V by 3 bases; bases with no gene match: 4. CDR3 size: 15 residues. The CDR3 nucleotides read TGTGCCAGCTCACCCCCGGGACAGTTGAACACTGAAGCTTTCTTT. Protein sequence: CASSPPGQLNTEAFF.

There are a few counts of this clone. This chain links TRBV15 with TRBJ1-1, with 10 bases identical to TRBD1. V was clipped by 6 bases and J by 0 bases; unmatched bases: 4. The CDR3 extends over 15 amino acids. Germline CDR1 reads LNHNV; CDR2 reads YYDKDF (reference sequence). CDR3 region: CATRRGQGMNTEAFF. DNA for the CDR3: TGTGCCACCAGGAGGGGACAGGGGATGAACACTGAAGCTTTCTTT.

The chain has TRBV2 and TRBJ2-7, with a tentative D call TRBD1 (6 bases). The CDR3 length is 12 residues. The V end lost 5 bases, the J end lost 4 bases, and 9 bases lay between the germline ends. Germline CDR1 and CDR2: SNHLY and FYNNEI. The CDR3 region is CASSPQGYEQYF. The CDR3 DNA reads as TGTGCCAGCAGTCCCCAGGGGTACGAGCAGTACTTC. Full variable domain (outside the CDR3, taken from reference TRBV2 and TRBJ2-7): EPEVTQTPSHQVTQMGQEVILRCVPISNHLYFYWYRQILGQKVEFLVSFYNNEISEKSEIFDDQFSVERPDGSNFTLKIRSTKLEDSAMYFCASSPQGYEQYFGPGTRLTVT.

This chain joins TRBV5-6 and TRBJ1-3, with D perhaps TRBD1 (5 bases). Trimming removed 4 bases at V and 0 bases at J, with 8 bases between. The CDR3 loop spans 14 amino acids. Germline assignment: CDR1 SGHDT and CDR2 YYEEEE. CDR3 residues: CASSPGPSGNTIYF. The CDR3 coding sequence is TGTGCCAGCAGCCCAGGGCCCTCTGGAAACACCATATATTTT. Supplemented by reference TRBV5-6 and TRBJ1-3, the full variable domain reads DAGVTQSPTHLIKTRGQQVTLRCSPKSGHDTVSWYQQALGQGPQFIFQYYEEEERQRGNFPDRFSGHQFPNYSSELNVNALLLGDSALYLCASSPGPSGNTIYFGEGSWLTVV.

This chain uses TRBV27 with TRBJ1-4, with TRBD1 matching over 9 bases. The CDR3 is made up of 13 amino acids. Germline V gene lookup returns CDR1 MNHEY and CDR2 SMNVEV (reference sequence). With V trimmed by 8 bases and J by 4 bases, 2 bases remained unmatched. The CDR3 DNA sequence: TGTGCCAGCGGACAGGGGTTTAATGAAAAACTGTTTTTT. Encoded protein: CASGQGFNEKLFF.

In nucleotides, the CDR3 is TGTGCCAGCAGCTTAAGCACGGAGACTTCTGAAGCTTTCTTT. Its protein product is CASSLSTETSEAFF. The chain employs TRBV7-3 and TRBJ1-1; no definite D call. Germline V gives CDR1 SGHTA, CDR2 FQGTGA. The CDR3 is 14 amino acids. The V end lost 1 base, the J end lost 6 bases, and 12 bases lay between the germline ends.

The chain links TRBV19 to TRBJ1-4, with 8 bases fitting TRBD1. The germline gives CDR1 LNHDA, CDR2 SQIVND (reference sequence). CDR3 length: 13 amino acids. The ends lost 6 bases at V and 8 bases at J; junction bases unmatched: 5. The CDR3 here is CASSLDREEKLFF. In DNA form, the CDR3 reads TGTGCCAGTAGCCTGGACAGGGAGGAAAAACTGTTTTTT. Combining the CDR3 with reference TRBV19 and TRBJ1-4 gives the whole variable domain DGGITQSPKYLFRKEGQNVTLSCEQNLNHDAMYWYRQDPGQGLRLIYYSQIVNDFQKGDIAEGYSVSREKKESFPLTVTSAQKNPTAFYLCASSLDREEKLFFGSGTQLSVL.

This clone has just one count. The chain uses TRBV9 and TRBJ1-3; 8 bases line up with TRBD1. Germline loops: CDR1 SGDLS, CDR2 YYNGEE. The V gene end was trimmed by 3 bases and the J gene end by 0 bases; junction bases not matched to a gene: 5. The length of the CDR3 is 16 residues. This CDR3 reads CASSGRTGSSGNTIYF. CDR3 in DNA: TGTGCCAGCAGCGGACGGACAGGGTCCTCTGGAAACACCATATATTTT.